The T cell receptor (beta chain) described here comes from a study of technical replicates of blood from several donors. The CDR3 has 16 amino acids. CDR1 is MDHEN and CDR2 is SYDVKM in the germline V gene. V lost 6 bases, J lost 7 bases, and 21 bases lay in between. Profiled with immunoSEQ multiplex PCR; TCRdb holds only in-frame clones, not every one. The sample has 80,000 or so clones, nearly 99% seen once. The receptor's source is a human donor in good health. J is TRBJ1-4 and V is TRBV28, with D maybe TRBD1 (6 bases). Sequencing used T cells isolated from PBMCs. The CDR3 protein is CASSQAGGPDVEKLFF. CDR3 sequence (DNA): TGTGCCAGCAGCCAGGCGGGGGGGCCGGACGTTGAAAAACTGTTTTTT.